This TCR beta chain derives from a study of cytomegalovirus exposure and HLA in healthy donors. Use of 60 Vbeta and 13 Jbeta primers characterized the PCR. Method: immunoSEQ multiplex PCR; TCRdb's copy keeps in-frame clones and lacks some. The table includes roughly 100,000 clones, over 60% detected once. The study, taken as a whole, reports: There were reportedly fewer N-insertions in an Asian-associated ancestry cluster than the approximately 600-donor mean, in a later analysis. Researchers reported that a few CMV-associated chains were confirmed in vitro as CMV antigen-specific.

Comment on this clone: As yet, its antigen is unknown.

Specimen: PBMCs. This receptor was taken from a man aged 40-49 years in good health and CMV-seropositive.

CDR3 coding DNA: TGTGCCAGCAGCCAAGTCGGGACAGGGGGGTACAATGAGCAGTTCTTC. This translates into CASSQVGTGGYNEQFF. V is TRBV4-2 and J is TRBJ2-1, with 11 bases fitting TRBD1. Looked up from germline, CDR1 is LGHNA and CDR2 is YNFKEQ. This CDR3 is 16 amino acids long. V gave up 1 base and J gave up 4 bases; unmatched junction bases: 3.